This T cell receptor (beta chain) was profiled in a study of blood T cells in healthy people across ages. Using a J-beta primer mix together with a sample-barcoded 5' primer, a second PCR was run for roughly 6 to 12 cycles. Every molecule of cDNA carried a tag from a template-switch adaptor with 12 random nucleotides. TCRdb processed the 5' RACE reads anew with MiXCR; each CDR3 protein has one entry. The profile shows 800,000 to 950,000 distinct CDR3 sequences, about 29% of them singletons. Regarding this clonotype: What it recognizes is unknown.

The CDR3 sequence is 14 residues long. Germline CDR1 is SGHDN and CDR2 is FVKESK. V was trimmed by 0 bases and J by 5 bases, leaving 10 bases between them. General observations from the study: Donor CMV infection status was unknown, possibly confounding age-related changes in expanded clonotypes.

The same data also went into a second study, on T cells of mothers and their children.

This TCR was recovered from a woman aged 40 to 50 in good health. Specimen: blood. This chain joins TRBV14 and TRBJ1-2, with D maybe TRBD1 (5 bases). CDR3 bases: TGTGCCAGCAGCCAAGAGTACAGGCCGTATGGCTACACCTTC. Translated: CASSQEYRPYGYTF. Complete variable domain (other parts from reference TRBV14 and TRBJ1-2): EAGVTQFPSHSVIEKGQTVTLRCDPISGHDNLYWYRRVMGKEIKFLLHFVKESKQDESGMPNNRFLAERTGGTYSTLKVQPAELEDSGVYFCASSQEYRPYGYTFGSGTRLTVV.